Below, one T cell receptor (beta chain) is given with its context. Its binding antigen is unknown. Nothing much larger sits one base from this clone, and base qualities are not available. Whole blood was collected in K2EDTA tubes by collaborating institutions according to the institutions' own protocols. For TCRbeta analysis, collaborator samples were shipped as frozen whole blood, as isolated PBMCs, or as DNA extracted from either sample type. Trimming accounts for 6 bases at V and 3 bases at J, while the number of junction bases matched to no gene is 3. Taken from the germline V gene, the CDR1 and CDR2 loops are SNHLY and FYNNEI. The CDR3, cysteine through phenylalanine, is 15 amino acids long. Only the CDR3 portion is preserved as DNA: 45 bases, with reading frame beginning at the first base. The immunoSEQ Assay, a bias-controlled multiplex PCR, was used to amplify TCRbeta CDR3 regions from genomic DNA. Per the source publication's procedure: Within the assay, amplification of reference gene primers was used to estimate how many nucleated cells each sample contained. To quantify the absolute abundance of each unique TCRbeta CDR3 rearrangement, sequence reads were collapsed and filtered. For each sample, productive Simpson clonality was calculated as the square root of Simpson's diversity index across productive rearrangements. The immuneACCESS repertoire file appears here via TCRdb, limited to in-frame rearrangements. These files lack a portion of the clones; in checked studies, under half of the deficit traces to unresolved V genes, and the cause of the others is not known. V, J and clone size are those of that table, while D and trimming were read from the DNA. The sample table lists around 300,000 clones, 85% of them with a count of one. The ten largest clones take up approximately 12% of the sample.

This specimen comes from a study of blood T cell repertoires in COVID-19 (dated by TCRdb to about 2020). Describing the broader study: Samples from collaborators originated in the United States, Italy and Spain and spanned both the acute and convalescent phases of COVID-19. The material from the prospective study consisted of cDNA or gDNA derived from T cells, B-cell-depleted T cells, or PBMCs. The dataset comprised deeply sampled blood TCRbeta repertoires from subjects exposed to, actively infected with, or recovered from COVID-19. The repertoires were released in a freely available public database meant as a resource for research on the immune response to SARS-CoV-2. The samples were drawn from the first 160 participants of the ongoing ImmuneRACE study and from more than 1,000 subjects provided by 6 global collaborators. Sample metadata almost always included a de-identified subject ID, COVID-19 status, age in years and sex. Where HLA class I and class II types were available, the types were taken from metadata supplied by the sample provider, not from assay-based typing. Study-wide conclusions, independent of this receptor: The quantity of clinical and demographic metadata differed by source and by participant and was supplied without curation.

The sequencing sample was made of peripheral blood. This clonotype was sampled from a human donor in a cohort sampled during active COVID-19. The V and J segments used are TRBV2 and TRBJ2-6, with TRBD1 matching 9 junction bases. The base sequence is TGTGCCAGCAGACAGGGGGCGATTGGGGCCAACGTCCTGACTTTC. Translated, this is CASRQGAIGANVLTF.